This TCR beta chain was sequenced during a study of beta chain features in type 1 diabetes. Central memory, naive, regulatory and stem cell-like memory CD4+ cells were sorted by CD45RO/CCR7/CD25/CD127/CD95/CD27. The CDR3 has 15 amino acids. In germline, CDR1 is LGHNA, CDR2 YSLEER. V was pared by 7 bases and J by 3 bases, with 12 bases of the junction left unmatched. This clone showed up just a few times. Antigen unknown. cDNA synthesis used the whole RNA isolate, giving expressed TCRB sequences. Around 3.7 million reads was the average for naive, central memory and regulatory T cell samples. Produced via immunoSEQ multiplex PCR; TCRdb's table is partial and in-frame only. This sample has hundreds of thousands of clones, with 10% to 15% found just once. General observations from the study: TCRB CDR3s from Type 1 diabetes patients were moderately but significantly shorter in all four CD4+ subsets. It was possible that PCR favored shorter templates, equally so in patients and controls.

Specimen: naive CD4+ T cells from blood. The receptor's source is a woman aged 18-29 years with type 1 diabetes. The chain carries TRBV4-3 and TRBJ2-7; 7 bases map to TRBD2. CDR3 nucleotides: TGCGCCAGCACTCAATGGGCTAGCGGAAGCTACGAGCAGTACTTC. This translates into CASTQWASGSYEQYF.